The clone carrying this TCR beta chain qualifies as medium-sized (0.01 to 0.1%). This record belongs to a study of T cell repertoires in aging, cancer and after chemotherapy. The template was genomic DNA from peripheral blood, not RNA. TRB rearrangements spanning V, D and J were amplified using mixed TRB-A/B primers. TCRdb reprocessed the multiplex PCR reads with MiXCR, giving one entry per CDR3 protein. The sample includes about 6,200 distinct CDR3 sequences, 30% of them seen just once. The clonotype originates from a human donor with a blood cancer. The material sequenced was blood.

The CDR3 reads CASSLLAATDTQYF. The CDR3 nucleotides are TGTGCCAGCAGTTTGCTAGCGGCCACAGATACGCAGTATTTT. This chain uses TRBV27 with TRBJ2-3; TRBD2 aligns across 7 bases. The trim removed 3 bases at V and 2 bases at J, leaving 2 bases unmatched. This CDR3 is built from 14 residues. The germline gives CDR1 MNHEY, CDR2 SMNVEV (reference sequence).